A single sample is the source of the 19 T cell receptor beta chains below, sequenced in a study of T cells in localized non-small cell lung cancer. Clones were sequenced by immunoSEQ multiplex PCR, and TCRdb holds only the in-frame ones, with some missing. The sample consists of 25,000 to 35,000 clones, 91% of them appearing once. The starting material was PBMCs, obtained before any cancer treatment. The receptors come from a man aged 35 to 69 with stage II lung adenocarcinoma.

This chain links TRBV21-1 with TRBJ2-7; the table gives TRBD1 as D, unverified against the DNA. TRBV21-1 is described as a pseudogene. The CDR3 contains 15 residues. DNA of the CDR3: TGTGCCAGCAGCAAAGGAAATAGGGGCAGCCCTGGGGAGTACTTC. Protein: CASSKGNRGSPGEYF.

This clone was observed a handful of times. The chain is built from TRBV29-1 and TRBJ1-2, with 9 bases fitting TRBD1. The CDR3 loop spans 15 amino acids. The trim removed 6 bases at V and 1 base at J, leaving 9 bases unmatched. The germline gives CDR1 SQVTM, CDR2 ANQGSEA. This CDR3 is CSVNTGGIGNYGYTF. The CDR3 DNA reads TGCAGCGTCAATACAGGGGGCATTGGTAACTATGGCTACACCTTC.

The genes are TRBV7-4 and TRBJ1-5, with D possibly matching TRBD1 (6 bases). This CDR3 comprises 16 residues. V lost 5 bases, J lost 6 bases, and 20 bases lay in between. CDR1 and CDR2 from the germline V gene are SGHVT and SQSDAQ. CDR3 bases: TGTGCCAGCAGCGCCCGAAGGGGGAAAAAGGCTCAGCCCCAGCATTTT. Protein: CASSARRGKKAQPQHF. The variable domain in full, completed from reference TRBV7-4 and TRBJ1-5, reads GAGVSQSPRYKVAKRGRDVALRCDSISGHVTLYWYRQTLGQGSEVLTYSQSDAQRDKSGRPSGRFSAERPERSVSTLKIQRTEQGDSAVYLCASSARRGKKAQPQHFGDGTRLSIL.

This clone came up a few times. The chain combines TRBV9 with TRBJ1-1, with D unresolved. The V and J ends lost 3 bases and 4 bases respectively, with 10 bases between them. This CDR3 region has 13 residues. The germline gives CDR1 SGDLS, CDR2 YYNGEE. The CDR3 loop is CASSAAWGTEAFF. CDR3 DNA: TGTGCCAGCAGCGCCGCCTGGGGCACTGAAGCTTTCTTT.

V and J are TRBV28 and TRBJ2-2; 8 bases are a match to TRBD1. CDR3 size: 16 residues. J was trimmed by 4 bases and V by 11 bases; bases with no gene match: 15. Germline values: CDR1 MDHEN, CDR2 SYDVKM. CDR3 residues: CAACSDRGGGTGELFF. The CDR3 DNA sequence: TGTGCCGCTTGCAGCGACAGGGGAGGAGGCACCGGGGAGCTGTTTTTT.

The CDR3 DNA follows: TGTGCCAGCAGCTTCGAGAGACGGACAACAAGGGCCGGGGAGCTGTTTTTT. Translating it yields CASSFERRTTRAGELFF. The chain couples TRBV5-8 to TRBJ2-2, with a tentative D call TRBD1 (5 bases). V shed 2 bases and J shed 6 bases, with 20 bases lying between them. Germline V CDR1 and CDR2: SGHTS, YDEGEE. This CDR3 contains 17 residues. Together with reference TRBV5-8 and TRBJ2-2, the CDR3 gives the full variable domain: EAGVTQSPTHLIKTRGQQATLRCSPISGHTSVYWYQQALGLGLQFLLWYDEGEERNRGNFPPRFSGRQFPNYSSELNVNALELEDSALYLCASSFERRTTRAGELFFGEGSRLTVL.

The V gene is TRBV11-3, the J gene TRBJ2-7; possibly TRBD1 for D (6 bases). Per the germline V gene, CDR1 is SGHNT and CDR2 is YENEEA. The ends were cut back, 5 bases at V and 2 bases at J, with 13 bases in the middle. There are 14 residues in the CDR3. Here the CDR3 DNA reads TGTGCCAGCAGCCCTATACAGGGTACCTACGAGCAGTACTTC. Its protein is CASSPIQGTYEQYF.

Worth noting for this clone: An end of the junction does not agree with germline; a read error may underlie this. The CDR3 reads CASSISGTGKVEYGYTF. The CDR3 coding sequence is TGTGCCAGCAGTATATCCGGGACAGGGAAGGTTGAGTATGGCTACACCTTC. The chain joins TRBV27 to TRBJ1-2; 9 bases are shared with TRBD1. Germline CDR1 MNHEY, CDR2 SMNVEV (reference sequence). The CDR3 has 17 residues.

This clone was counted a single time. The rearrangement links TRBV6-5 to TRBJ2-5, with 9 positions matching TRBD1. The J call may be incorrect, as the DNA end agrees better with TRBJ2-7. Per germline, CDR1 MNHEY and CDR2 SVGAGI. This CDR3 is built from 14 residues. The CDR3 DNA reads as TGTGCCAGCAGTTCCGGGACAGGGCCCTACGAGCAGTACTTC. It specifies CASSSGTGPYEQYF.

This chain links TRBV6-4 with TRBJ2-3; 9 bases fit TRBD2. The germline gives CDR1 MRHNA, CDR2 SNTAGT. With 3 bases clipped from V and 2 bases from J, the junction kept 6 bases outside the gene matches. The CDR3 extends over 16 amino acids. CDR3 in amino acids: CASSERASGDTDTQYF. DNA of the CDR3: TGTGCCAGCAGTGAGAGGGCTAGCGGGGACACAGATACGCAGTATTTT.

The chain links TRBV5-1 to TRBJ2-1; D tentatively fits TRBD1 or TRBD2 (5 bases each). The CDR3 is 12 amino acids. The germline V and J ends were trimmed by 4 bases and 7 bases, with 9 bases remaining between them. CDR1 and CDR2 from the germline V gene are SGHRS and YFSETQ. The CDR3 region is CASSGGRNEQFF. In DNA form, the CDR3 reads TGCGCCAGCAGCGGGGGAAGGAATGAGCAGTTCTTC.

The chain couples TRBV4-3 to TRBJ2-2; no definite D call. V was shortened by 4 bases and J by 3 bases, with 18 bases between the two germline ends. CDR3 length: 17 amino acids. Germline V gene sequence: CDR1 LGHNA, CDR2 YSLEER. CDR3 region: CASSLQIMAADTGELFF. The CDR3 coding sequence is TGCGCCAGCAGCCTCCAAATTATGGCGGCGGACACCGGGGAGCTGTTTTTT.

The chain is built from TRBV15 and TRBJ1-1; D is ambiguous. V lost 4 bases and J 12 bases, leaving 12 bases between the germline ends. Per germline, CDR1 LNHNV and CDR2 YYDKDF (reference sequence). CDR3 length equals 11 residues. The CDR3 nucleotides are TGTGCCACCAGCACCCTAACGGAAACTTTCTTT. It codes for CATSTLTETFF.

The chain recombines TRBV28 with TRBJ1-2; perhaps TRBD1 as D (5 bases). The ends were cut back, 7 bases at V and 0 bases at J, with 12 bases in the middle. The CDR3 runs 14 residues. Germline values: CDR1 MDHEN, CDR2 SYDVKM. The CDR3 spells CASTPGGTNYGYTF. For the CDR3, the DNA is TGTGCCAGCACCCCCGGGGGGACTAACTATGGCTACACCTTC.

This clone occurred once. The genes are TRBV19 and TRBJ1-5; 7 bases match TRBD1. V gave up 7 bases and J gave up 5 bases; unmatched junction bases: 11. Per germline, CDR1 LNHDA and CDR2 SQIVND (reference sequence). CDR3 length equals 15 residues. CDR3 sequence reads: CASTLGYTGDQPQHF. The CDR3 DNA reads TGTGCCAGTACACTAGGTTACACAGGGGATCAGCCCCAGCATTTT. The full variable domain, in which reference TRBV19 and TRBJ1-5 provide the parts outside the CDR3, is DGGITQSPKYLFRKEGQNVTLSCEQNLNHDAMYWYRQDPGQGLRLIYYSQIVNDFQKGDIAEGYSVSREKKESFPLTVTSAQKNPTAFYLCASTLGYTGDQPQHFGDGTRLSIL.

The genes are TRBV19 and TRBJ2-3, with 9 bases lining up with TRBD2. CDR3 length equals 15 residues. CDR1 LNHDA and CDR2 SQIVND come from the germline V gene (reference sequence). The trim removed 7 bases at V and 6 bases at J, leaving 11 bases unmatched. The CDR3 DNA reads TGTGCCAGTACCAGCGTAGCGGCGGGAGGGGATACGCAGTATTTT. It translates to CASTSVAAGGDTQYF.

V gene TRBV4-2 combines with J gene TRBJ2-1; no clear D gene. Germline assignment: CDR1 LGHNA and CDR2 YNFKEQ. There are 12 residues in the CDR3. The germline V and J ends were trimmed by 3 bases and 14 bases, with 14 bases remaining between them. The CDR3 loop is CASSQPGQLEFF. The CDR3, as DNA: TGTGCCAGCAGCCAGCCTGGGCAGCTAGAGTTCTTC.

The CDR3 sequence is CASSYPASKNIQYF. The DNA of the CDR3 is TGTGCCAGCAGTTACCCTGCCTCCAAAAACATTCAGTACTTC. The rearrangement links TRBV6-6 to TRBJ2-4; no firm D call. The CDR3 has 14 amino acids. Trimming took 2 bases from V and 2 from J, leaving 7 bases between them. Germline CDR1 reads MNHNY; CDR2 reads SVGAGI (reference sequence).

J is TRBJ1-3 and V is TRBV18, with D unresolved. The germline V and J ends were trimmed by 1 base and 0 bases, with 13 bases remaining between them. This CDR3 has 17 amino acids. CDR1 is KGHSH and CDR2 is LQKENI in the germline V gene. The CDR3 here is CASSPLVGRGSGNTIYF. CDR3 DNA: TGTGCCAGCTCACCACTTGTCGGCCGAGGCTCTGGAAACACCATATATTTT.